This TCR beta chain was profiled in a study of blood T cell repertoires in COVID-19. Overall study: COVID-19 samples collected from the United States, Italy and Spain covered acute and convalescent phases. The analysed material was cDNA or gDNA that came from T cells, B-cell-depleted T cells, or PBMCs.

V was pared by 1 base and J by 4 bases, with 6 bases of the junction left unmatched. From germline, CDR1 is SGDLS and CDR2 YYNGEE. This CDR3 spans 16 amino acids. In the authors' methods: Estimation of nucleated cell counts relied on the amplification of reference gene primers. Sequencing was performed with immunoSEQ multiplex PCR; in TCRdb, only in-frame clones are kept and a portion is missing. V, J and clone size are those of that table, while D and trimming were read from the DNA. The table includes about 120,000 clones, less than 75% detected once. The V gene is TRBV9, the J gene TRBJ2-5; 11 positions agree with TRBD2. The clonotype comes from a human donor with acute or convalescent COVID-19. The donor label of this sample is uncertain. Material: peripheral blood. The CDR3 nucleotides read TGTGCCAGCAGCGTAAGACTAGCGGGGCTGGGAGAGACCCAGTACTTC. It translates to CASSVRLAGLGETQYF.